The rows below give T cell receptor beta chains drawn from one sample of a study of T cells in Graves' hyperthyroidism and ophthalmopathy. TCRdb re-analysed the multiplex PCR reads in MiXCR, keeping a single row per CDR3 protein. The sample includes about 590,000 distinct CDR3 sequences, 15% to 19% seen only once; the top ten take about 7%. The sample taken for sequencing was blood. These receptors all stem from a woman aged 25 to 39 with Graves' hyperthyroidism. The CDR3 runs from the conserved cysteine through the conserved F or W. Fields, in order: J gene, clone size, V gene, D gene, CDR3 DNA, CDR3 protein. The D gene is left open where the match is weak. The listing skips clone size in some rows; elsewhere it reads once, few, many or a size class.

j_call: TRBJ1-1; clone_size: many; v_call: TRBV28; d_call: .; cdr3_nt: TGTGCCAGCAGTTCTATAAGGTCCTGGAGGGGAATGAACACTGAAGCTTTCTTT; cdr3_aa: CASSSIRSWRGMNTEAFF
j_call: TRBJ2-1; clone_size: .; v_call: TRBV5-1; d_call: TRBD2; cdr3_nt: TGCGCCAGCAGAGAAACCCTCGGGACTAGCGGCAATTCCTACAATGAGCAGTTCTTC; cdr3_aa: CASRETLGTSGNSYNEQFF
j_call: TRBJ1-5; clone_size: many; v_call: TRBV13; d_call: .; cdr3_nt: TGTGCCAGCAGCCGCCTTAACTCATATAGCAATCAGCCCCAGCATTTT; cdr3_aa: CASSRLNSYSNQPQHF
j_call: TRBJ2-7; clone_size: .; v_call: TRBV27; d_call: TRBD1; cdr3_nt: TGTGCCAGCAGTTTTGGGACAGGGGGCGGTCTAGACGAGCAGTACTTC; cdr3_aa: CASSFGTGGGLDEQYF
j_call: TRBJ2-5; clone_size: .; v_call: TRBV5-1; d_call: TRBD2; cdr3_nt: TGCGCCAGCAGCGCCGGGACTAGCGAACAAGAGACCCAGTACTTC; cdr3_aa: CASSAGTSEQETQYF
j_call: TRBJ2-2; clone_size: .; v_call: TRBV4-1; d_call: TRBD2; cdr3_nt: TGCGCCAGCAGCCAACTCCTAGCGGGGAATTCGAACACCGGGGAGCTGTTTTTT; cdr3_aa: CASSQLLAGNSNTGELFF
j_call: TRBJ1-5; clone_size: few; v_call: TRBV20-1; d_call: TRBD1; cdr3_nt: TGCAGTGCTAGAGACGGGCAGGGGGCGGCGAATCAGCCCCAGCATTTT; cdr3_aa: CSARDGQGAANQPQHF
j_call: TRBJ1-2; clone_size: .; v_call: TRBV13; d_call: .; cdr3_nt: TGTGCCAGCAGCTCCCGATCCGGTGGGTATGGCTACACCTTC; cdr3_aa: CASSSRSGGYGYTF
j_call: TRBJ2-2; clone_size: many; v_call: TRBV30; d_call: TRBD2; cdr3_nt: TGTGCCTGGAGTGTACTAGCGGGAGACACCGGGGAGCTGTTTTTT; cdr3_aa: CAWSVLAGDTGELFF
j_call: TRBJ2-7; clone_size: .; v_call: TRBV3-1; d_call: TRBD1; cdr3_nt: TGTGCCAGCAGCCTTGGACTCGCCGGGACAGGAGCCTACGAGCAGTACTTC; cdr3_aa: CASSLGLAGTGAYEQYF
j_call: TRBJ2-1; clone_size: few; v_call: TRBV24-1; d_call: .; cdr3_nt: TGTGCCACCAGTGATTTGTTCCTCCCCAATGAGCAGTTCTTC; cdr3_aa: CATSDLFLPNEQFF
j_call: TRBJ2-2; clone_size: once; v_call: TRBV6-2/TRBV6-3; d_call: TRBD2; cdr3_nt: TGTGCCAGCCTACCAACTAGCGGGTTACACCGCGGGCTGTTTTTT; cdr3_aa: CASLPTSGLHRGLFF
j_call: TRBJ1-1; clone_size: .; v_call: TRBV6-2/TRBV6-3; d_call: .; cdr3_nt: TGTGCCACCTTAAGGGGGTGGATGAACACTGAAGCTTTCTTT; cdr3_aa: CATLRGWMNTEAFF
j_call: TRBJ2-5; clone_size: many; v_call: TRBV29-1; d_call: .; cdr3_nt: TGCAGCGTTGGGGCAGAGACCCAGTACTTC; cdr3_aa: CSVGAETQYF
j_call: TRBJ2-2; clone_size: few; v_call: TRBV2; d_call: .; cdr3_nt: TGTGCCAGCAGTGTCGAGGGGGGAGAGCTGTTTTTT; cdr3_aa: CASSVEGGELFF
j_call: TRBJ2-1; clone_size: many; v_call: TRBV6-6; d_call: .; cdr3_nt: TGTGCCAGCAGTTACTCGCTCCGGGGCCCCTACAATGAGCAGTTCTTC; cdr3_aa: CASSYSLRGPYNEQFF
j_call: TRBJ2-5; clone_size: many; v_call: TRBV18; d_call: .; cdr3_nt: TGTGCCAGCTCACCACTAACATCCCAAGAGACCCAGTACTTC; cdr3_aa: CASSPLTSQETQYF
j_call: TRBJ2-7; clone_size: many; v_call: TRBV12-3/TRBV12-4; d_call: .; cdr3_nt: TGTGCCAGCAGGAGAGGGACTCTTAGCTCCTACGAGCAGTACTTC; cdr3_aa: CASRRGTLSSYEQYF
j_call: TRBJ1-1; clone_size: many; v_call: TRBV30; d_call: .; cdr3_nt: TGTGCCTGGCTAGTACAGGGACAAGCTTTCTTT; cdr3_aa: CAWLVQGQAFF